The 16 T cell receptor beta chains reported below all come from one sample, sequenced in a study of blood T cell repertoires in COVID-19 (dated by TCRdb to 2019 to 2021). Library prep was done by the immunoSEQ multiplex PCR assay. TCRdb mirrors the immuneACCESS table, restricted to in-frame sequences. Some clones are absent from its copies; in checked studies, under half trace to an unresolved V gene, and the reason for the others is unknown. Within this sample are more than 120,000 clones, with around four fifths of them counted one time only. 4.8% of the sample belongs to the ten largest clones. Sequencing input: peripheral blood. The source of these receptors is a human donor in a cohort sampled during active COVID-19.

This CDR3 reads CASSMQGFGEAFF. The CDR3 DNA reads as TGTGCCAGCAGTATGCAGGGGTTTGGAGAAGCTTTCTTT. The genes are TRBV27 and TRBJ1-1; perhaps TRBD1 as D (6 bases). The ends were cut back, 5 bases at V and 8 bases at J, with 15 bases in the middle. This CDR3 comprises 13 residues. In germline, CDR1 is MNHEY, CDR2 SMNVEV (reference sequence).

This sequence joins TRBV5-4 and TRBJ2-3, with 7 bases aligning to TRBD2. Germline V gene lookup returns CDR1 SGHNT and CDR2 YYREEE (reference sequence). The V segment lost 2 bases and the J segment 2 bases; nucleotides outside the gene matches: 2. The CDR3 totals 14 residues. CDR3 bases: TGTGCCAGCAGCTTTGCGGGGGTCACAGATACGCAGTATTTT. As protein: CASSFAGVTDTQYF.

This rearrangement joins TRBV5-4 to TRBJ2-7; 8 nucleotides line up with TRBD1. Losses at the gene ends were 4 bases for V and 4 bases for J; bases not matched to a gene: 7. Germline assignment: CDR1 SGHNT and CDR2 YYREEE (reference sequence). The CDR3 has 14 amino acids. As DNA, the CDR3 is TGTGCCAGCAGCCTTTGGGACAGGCTTTACGAGCAGTACTTC. Translation gives CASSLWDRLYEQYF.

The chain links TRBV20-1 to TRBJ2-1; 8 nucleotides align to TRBD2. The germline V gene encodes CDR1 DFQATT and CDR2 SNEGSKA (reference sequence). V was pared by 3 bases and J by 7 bases, with 5 bases of the junction left unmatched. This CDR3 has 13 residues. In DNA form, the CDR3 reads TGCAGTGCTAGTACTAGCGGTAGGAATGAGCAGTTCTTC. This gives the protein CSASTSGRNEQFF.

This chain joins TRBV4-2 and TRBJ1-3; unclear D gene. Germline V lookup: CDR1 LGHNA, CDR2 YNFKEQ. The CDR3 has 16 residues. Trimming shortened V by 1 base and J by 2 bases, and 12 bases separated the two germline ends. This CDR3 reads CASSQGRGNPGNTIYF. CDR3 bases: TGTGCCAGCAGCCAAGGCCGGGGAAACCCTGGAAACACCATATATTTT.

The rearrangement joins TRBV12-5 to TRBJ1-2; D possibly corresponds to TRBD1 (6 bases). V lost 1 base to trimming and J lost 4 bases, with 10 bases between them. The V gene's germline CDR1 is LGHNT and CDR2 FRNRAP. This CDR3 has 14 amino acids. The DNA of the CDR3 is TGTGCTAGTGGTTTGGGACAGGTGGGCTATGGCTACACCTTC. Translated: CASGLGQVGYGYTF.

The chain couples TRBV5-1 to TRBJ2-7; 9 bases agree with TRBD1. Germline-derived CDR1 and CDR2 are SGHRS and YFSETQ. Trimming took 1 base from V and 5 from J; bases not matched to a gene: 7. The CDR3 is 15 amino acids. The CDR3 sequence is CASSLLPGTGNEQYF. CDR3 nucleotides: TGCGCCAGCAGCTTGCTTCCCGGGACAGGGAACGAGCAGTACTTC.

The chain employs TRBV7-3 and TRBJ2-2; 7 bases fit TRBD2. CDR1 SGHTA and CDR2 FQGTGA come from the germline V gene. The J segment lost 6 bases and the V segment lost 5 bases, leaving 3 bases of the junction unmatched. The CDR3 extends over 13 amino acids. As DNA, the CDR3 is TGTGCCAGCAGCGCCGCGGGGGCCGGGGAGCTGTTTTTT. Its translation: CASSAAGAGELFF.

This sequence joins TRBV11-2 and TRBJ2-1, with D maybe TRBD2 (6 bases). CDR3 length: 13 residues. Looked up from germline, CDR1 is SGHAT and CDR2 is FQNNGV. V lost 7 bases and J 6 bases, leaving 13 bases between the germline ends. The CDR3 protein is CASNLFGGNEQFF. The CDR3 DNA sequence: TGTGCCAGCAACCTCTTCGGGGGCAATGAGCAGTTCTTC.

There are a few counts of this clone. The chain joins TRBV7-2 to TRBJ2-2; perhaps TRBD2 as D (5 bases). Germline V lookup: CDR1 SGHTA, CDR2 FQGNSA. With 5 bases removed from V and 4 bases from J, the gap between germline ends came to 11 bases. This CDR3 has 14 amino acids. The CDR3 loop is CASSGSGGTGELFF. DNA of the CDR3: TGTGCCAGCAGCGGCAGCGGAGGCACCGGGGAGCTGTTTTTT.

The chain recombines TRBV11-2 with TRBJ2-1; 8 nucleotides agree with TRBD1. J lost 8 bases, V lost 5 bases, and 14 bases had no gene match. CDR1 is SGHAT and CDR2 is FQNNGV in the germline V gene. This CDR3 spans 16 amino acids. Here the CDR3 DNA reads TGTGCCAGCAGCCCCTGGACAGGGTGGACAAAAGATGAGCAGTTCTTC. Protein sequence: CASSPWTGWTKDEQFF.

This sequence joins TRBV24-1 and TRBJ1-6, with 8 bases lining up with TRBD1. Germline assignment: CDR1 KGHDR and CDR2 SFDVKD. V lost 5 bases and J lost 10; bases outside the gene matches: 9. The CDR3 totals 15 residues. The CDR3 DNA is TGTGCCACCAGTGCCGATGACAGGGGAAACTCACCCCTCCACTTT. Residues: CATSADDRGNSPLHF.

This rearrangement joins TRBV30 to TRBJ1-5, with TRBD1 as a possible D gene (5 bases). The ends were cut back, 1 base at V and 2 bases at J, with 15 bases in the middle. This CDR3 spans 16 amino acids. The germline CDR1 and CDR2 sequences are GTSNPN and SVGIG (reference sequence). This chain's CDR3 is CAWSDQTVVGNQPQHF. CDR3 sequence (DNA): TGTGCCTGGAGTGACCAGACAGTTGTGGGCAATCAGCCCCAGCATTTT.

The chain uses TRBV16 and TRBJ1-1, with unresolved D. The CDR3 consists of 13 residues. The germline V gene has CDR1 KGHSY and CDR2 FQNENV. V was trimmed by 2 bases and J by 1 base, leaving 5 bases between them. The CDR3 here is CASSQGGNTEAFF. The DNA for the CDR3 is TGTGCCAGCAGCCAAGGCGGGAACACTGAAGCTTTCTTT. The complete variable domain, with remaining parts taken from reference TRBV16 and TRBJ1-1, reads GEEVAQTPKHLVRGEGQKAKLYCAPIKGHSYVFWYQQVLKNEFKFLISFQNENVFDETGMPKERFSAKCLPNSPCSLEIQATKLEDSAVYFCASSQGGNTEAFFGQGTRLTVV.

The chain couples TRBV2 to TRBJ2-1; tentatively, D is TRBD2 (6 bases). The germline V gene has CDR1 SNHLY and CDR2 FYNNEI. Trimming took 4 bases from V and 7 from J, leaving 11 bases between them. The CDR3 is 13 residues long. In DNA, the CDR3 is TGTGCCAGCAGTGTAGGAGGGTGGAATGAGCAGTTCTTC. This encodes CASSVGGWNEQFF. Full variable domain (rest looked up from reference TRBV2 and TRBJ2-1): EPEVTQTPSHQVTQMGQEVILRCVPISNHLYFYWYRQILGQKVEFLVSFYNNEISEKSEIFDDQFSVERPDGSNFTLKIRSTKLEDSAMYFCASSVGGWNEQFFGPGTRLTVL.

The chain combines TRBV7-2 with TRBJ2-2, with a weak D call TRBD2 (6 bases). Germline CDR1 reads SGHTA; CDR2 reads FQGNSA. Trimming shortened V by 2 bases and J by 4 bases, and 11 bases separated the two germline ends. The CDR3 is 15 amino acids. The DNA of the CDR3 is TGTGCCAGCAGCTTAATCCCCGGGGGCACCGGGGAGCTGTTTTTT. It encodes CASSLIPGGTGELFF.